The clone carrying this TCR beta chain appeared a few times. Its antigen is not known. The source of the sample is a study of cytomegalovirus exposure and HLA in healthy donors. Each donor's status was that of a healthy bone marrow donor. The V gene's germline CDR1 is SGHNT and CDR2 YYREEE (reference sequence). With V trimmed by 3 bases and J by 5 bases, 10 bases remained unmatched. The CDR3 length is 16 residues. A multiplex PCR was run with 60 Vbeta primers and 13 Jbeta primers. TCRdb's copy holds only in-frame clones and misses some; the assay was immunoSEQ multiplex PCR. Of about 120,000 clones in the sample, 74% were seen once. General study results and limits: The authors later linked a missense DCLRE1C variant to TCR beta V- and J-gene trimming. In terms of immune exposure information, only CMV serostatus was available. There were 164 TCR beta chains listed as cytomegalovirus-associated.

The V gene is TRBV5-4, the J gene TRBJ1-1; the match to TRBD1 covers 10 bases. This clonotype originated in a human donor in good health. The sample was PBMCs. The CDR3 nucleotides read TGTGCCAGCAGCTCCCAAGGGGACAGGGGCGGGACTGAAGCTTTCTTT. Its translation is CASSSQGDRGGTEAFF.